The 20 T cell receptor beta chains below come from one sample, sequenced in a study of T cells after yellow fever vaccination. TCRdb re-called the 5' RACE reads through MiXCR, storing one row per CDR3 protein. The repertoire consists of a few hundred thousand distinct CDR3 sequences, with roughly 4.3% occurring once and the leading ten covering around 23%. Source: PBMCs, taken 5 days after the yellow fever booster vaccination. The origin of the receptors is a man between 18 and 29 years old who received the YFV17D yellow fever vaccine.

The DNA for the CDR3 is TGTGCCAGCAGTTACGATGGGGGGGAACAGCCCCAGCATTTT. It is translated as CASSYDGGEQPQHF. This chain links TRBV6-2 or TRBV6-3 with TRBJ1-5; D might be TRBD1 (5 bases). CDR1 and CDR2 (germline): MNHEY, SVGEGT. The V gene lost 2 bases and the J gene lost 7 bases, with 12 bases spanning the gap. The CDR3 is made up of 14 amino acids.

This clonotype showed up just a few times. This chain links TRBV5-1 with TRBJ2-3; D may correspond to TRBD1 or TRBD2 (6 bases each). This CDR3 is 16 amino acids long. V was pared by 1 base and J by 1 base, with 13 bases between. Germline V gives CDR1 SGHRS, CDR2 YFSETQ. The CDR3 sequence is CASSLLGGGGTDTQYF. CDR3 coding DNA: TGCGCCAGCAGCTTGCTCGGGGGCGGTGGCACAGATACGCAGTATTTT. Full variable domain (outside the CDR3, taken from reference TRBV5-1 and TRBJ2-3): KAGVTQTPRYLIKTRGQQVTLSCSPISGHRSVSWYQQTPGQGLQFLFEYFSETQRNKGNFPGRFSGRQFSNSRSEMNVSTLELGDSALYLCASSLLGGGGTDTQYFGPGTRLTVL.

This clonotype occurred many times. The V call is TRBV28, the J call TRBJ2-2; 8 nucleotides match TRBD2. The germline V gene encodes CDR1 MDHEN and CDR2 SYDVKM. The CDR3 length is 15 residues. The CDR3 is CASQRGLANTGELFF. DNA of the CDR3: TGTGCTTCTCAGCGGGGACTAGCGAACACCGGGGAGCTGTTTTTT.

The table lists this clonotype with a few counts. The rearrangement uses TRBV7-2 and TRBJ1-1, with 8 bases matching TRBD1. The germline CDR1 and CDR2 sequences are SGHTA and FQGNSA. The V gene end was trimmed by 3 bases and the J gene end by 3 bases; junction bases not matched to a gene: 15. The CDR3 contains 18 residues. The CDR3 DNA reads TGTGCCAGCAGCTTCCCAGGACAGGGTAGGGTCTGGGACACTGAAGCTTTCTTT. Amino acid sequence: CASSFPGQGRVWDTEAFF.

This clonotype was seen ten or more times. V is TRBV9 and J is TRBJ2-3, with D perhaps TRBD2 (6 bases). The germline V gene has CDR1 SGDLS and CDR2 YYNGEE. This CDR3 has 13 amino acids. V was clipped by 3 bases and J by 4 bases, with 9 bases between them. CDR3 nucleotide sequence: TGTGCCAGCAGCGAAACGGGGGCAGATACGCAGTATTTT. Translation: CASSETGADTQYF.

The rearrangement joins TRBV6-1 to TRBJ1-4, with TRBD1 matching 7 bases. With 6 bases clipped from V and 6 bases from J, the junction kept 16 bases outside the gene matches. Per germline, CDR1 MNHNS and CDR2 SASEGT. This CDR3 comprises 17 residues. CDR3 DNA sequence: TGTGCCAGCAGCCCCCCGGTCGGGCTACAGGGGTATGAAAAACTGTTTTTT. Its translation is CASSPPVGLQGYEKLFF.

There are a few counts of this clonotype. V gene TRBV28 combines with J gene TRBJ1-2; D is unclear. CDR1 and CDR2 from the germline V gene are MDHEN and SYDVKM. The CDR3 sequence is 12 residues long. V was pared by 3 bases and J by 5 bases, with 7 bases between. CDR3 DNA: TGTGCCAGCAGTTTTGTTGAGTATGGCTACACCTTC. Translation: CASSFVEYGYTF.

This clonotype was detected a few times. This chain uses TRBV12-3 or TRBV12-4 with TRBJ2-5; maybe TRBD2 (6 bases). V lost 6 bases and J lost 4, with 18 bases in between. The CDR3 consists of 15 residues. The CDR3 sequence: CASSPPGGRGETQYF. DNA of the CDR3: TGTGCCAGCAGCCCCCCTGGAGGGCGAGGAGAGACCCAGTACTTC.

This clonotype was observed a handful of times. The J gene is TRBJ2-6, the V gene TRBV28, with D unclear. CDR1 MDHEN and CDR2 SYDVKM come from the germline V gene. V lost 5 bases and J lost 2, with 10 bases in between. The CDR3 contains 15 residues. The CDR3 sequence: CASSTHGAGANVLTF. The CDR3 coding sequence is TGTGCCAGCAGTACTCATGGGGCTGGGGCCAACGTCCTGACTTTC.

This sequence joins TRBV19 and TRBJ1-5; TRBD1 agrees at 9 bases. Germline loops: CDR1 LNHDA, CDR2 SQIVND (reference sequence). The CDR3 is 14 amino acids. J lost 1 base, V lost 8 bases, and 3 bases had no gene match. CDR3 bases: TGTGCCAGTGCCGGGACAGGGAGCAATCAGCCCCAGCATTTT. Residues: CASAGTGSNQPQHF.

The chain joins TRBV7-8 to TRBJ1-2, with D possibly TRBD1 on 6 matching bases. V lost 6 bases and J lost 4, with 15 bases in between. The CDR3 runs to 14 residues. Germline CDR1 reads SGHVS; CDR2 reads FQNEAQ. CDR3 loop: CASRLTQGSYGYTF. For the CDR3, the DNA is TGTGCCAGCAGACTCACTCAGGGGAGCTATGGCTACACCTTC.

V is TRBV28 and J is TRBJ2-3; perhaps TRBD1 as D (5 bases). CDR1 is MDHEN and CDR2 is SYDVKM in the germline V gene. The CDR3 extends over 15 amino acids. V lost 3 bases and J lost 0, with 10 bases in between. The CDR3 DNA reads as TGTGCCAGCAGTTTCATTGGGGCTAGCACAGATACGCAGTATTTT. Its protein is CASSFIGASTDTQYF.

This clonotype was recorded at least ten times. This sequence joins TRBV5-5 and TRBJ2-1; D is uncertain. Trimming shortened V by 2 bases and J by 2 bases, and 11 bases separated the two germline ends. This CDR3 contains 15 residues. Germline V gives CDR1 SGHKS, CDR2 YYEKEE (reference sequence). CDR3 bases: TGTGCCAGCAGCTTCCGCGACCCTACCTACAATGAGCAGTTCTTC. It specifies CASSFRDPTYNEQFF.

This clonotype has only a few counts. This chain uses TRBV4-1 with TRBJ2-1; D is perhaps TRBD2 (6 bases). CDR1 and CDR2 (germline): MGHRA, YSYEKL. CDR3 size: 17 residues. V was trimmed by 0 bases and J by 5 bases, leaving 17 bases between them. This CDR3 reads CASSQEKGGSVNNEQFF. The CDR3 DNA reads TGCGCCAGCAGCCAAGAGAAGGGAGGATCGGTTAACAATGAGCAGTTCTTC.

This clonotype was counted many times. The V call is TRBV6-4, the J call TRBJ2-3; no clear D. V was clipped by 5 bases and J by 3 bases, with 9 bases between them. The CDR3 runs to 13 residues. Germline V gives CDR1 MRHNA, CDR2 SNTAGT. CDR3 DNA sequence: TGTGCCAGCAGTCAAAGGGATACAGATACGCAGTATTTT. It specifies CASSQRDTDTQYF.

This clonotype has a handful of counts. The chain combines TRBV5-1 with TRBJ1-1, with unresolved D. Per germline, CDR1 SGHRS and CDR2 YFSETQ. This CDR3 spans 16 amino acids. Trimming cost V 5 bases and J 3 bases, with 20 bases left between them. CDR3 sequence: CASRMSLLGWDTEAFF. The CDR3 region has the DNA TGCGCCAGCAGGATGAGCCTTCTCGGTTGGGACACTGAAGCTTTCTTT.

This clonotype was detected ten times or more. The chain couples TRBV24-1 to TRBJ2-3, with D tentatively TRBD2 (5 bases). The CDR3 is 13 amino acids. V shed 3 bases and J shed 9 bases, with 12 bases lying between them. Germline assignment: CDR1 KGHDR and CDR2 SFDVKD. The CDR3 is CATSDPGRETQYF. CDR3 DNA sequence: TGTGCCACCAGTGATCCTGGACGGGAAACGCAGTATTTT.

The table lists this clonotype with a few counts. The chain is built from TRBV18 and TRBJ2-2, with unresolved D. CDR3 length: 15 amino acids. Trimming pared 3 bases from V and 0 bases from J, leaving 8 bases between. Germline V lookup: CDR1 KGHSH, CDR2 LQKENI. CDR3 loop: CASSPTESNTGELFF. CDR3 in DNA: TGTGCCAGCTCACCTACAGAATCGAACACCGGGGAGCTGTTTTTT. The whole variable domain, filled in from reference TRBV18 and TRBJ2-2, reads NAGVMQNPRHLVRRRGQEARLRCSPMKGHSHVYWYRQLPEEGLKFMVYLQKENIIDESGMPKERFSAEFPKEGPSILRIQQVVRGDSAAYFCASSPTESNTGELFFGEGSRLTVL.

This clonotype appeared many times. The J gene is TRBJ2-2, the V gene TRBV7-7, with a possible D match to TRBD2 (5 bases). Germline V CDR1 and CDR2: SSHAT, FNYEAQ (reference sequence). The CDR3 totals 17 residues. The V gene lost 1 base and the J gene lost 2 bases, with 14 bases spanning the gap. CDR3 coding DNA: TGTGCCAGCAGCTTAGGTACGGGAAGAAGAAACACCGGGGAGCTGTTTTTT. Its protein product is CASSLGTGRRNTGELFF.

V and J are TRBV5-1 and TRBJ2-2; D is undetermined. The V gene lost 2 bases and the J gene lost 6 bases, with 17 bases spanning the gap. CDR1 SGHRS and CDR2 YFSETQ come from the germline V gene. This CDR3 spans 16 amino acids. Here the CDR3 DNA reads TGCGCCAGCAGCTTTTCGGCTGGGGTCCAACCCGGGGAGCTGTTTTTT. Translating it yields CASSFSAGVQPGELFF.